The 17 T cell receptor beta chains below all came from one sample that was sequenced in a study of technical replicates of blood from a few donors. The protocol was immunoSEQ multiplex PCR, while the TCRdb copy is restricted to in-frame clones and leaves out a portion. The table includes around 68,000 clones, less than 98% detected once. The sample comprised T cells isolated from PBMCs. The receptors shown here come from a human donor in good health.

The sample holds a few counts of this clone. This sequence joins TRBV21-1 and TRBJ1-5; the D segment call TRBD1 is taken from the table without a DNA check. TRBV21-1 is reported as a pseudogene. The CDR3 contains 15 residues. The CDR3 DNA follows: TGTGCCAGCAGCAAAGTACACAGGGCCAATCAGCCCCAGCATTTT. Amino acids: CASSKVHRANQPQHF.

The chain links TRBV6-1 to TRBJ2-5, with 7 nucleotides matching TRBD1. The germline V gene has CDR1 MNHNS and CDR2 SASEGT. The CDR3 is made up of 14 amino acids. The V and J ends lost 4 bases and 4 bases, in that order; junction bases with no gene match: 6. The CDR3 region is CASSAYRGGETQYF. DNA of the CDR3: TGTGCCAGCAGTGCATACAGGGGTGGAGAGACCCAGTACTTC.

The rearrangement uses TRBV4-1 and TRBJ1-3; a possible D gene is TRBD1 (5 bases). V lost 3 bases to trimming and J lost 0 bases, with 6 bases between them. This CDR3 contains 14 residues. The germline CDR1 and CDR2 sequences are MGHRA and YSYEKL. The CDR3 is CASSHTGSGNTIYF. The CDR3 DNA follows: TGCGCCAGCAGCCATACAGGCTCTGGAAACACCATATATTTT.

This CDR3 reads CASSMVLATDTQYF. CDR3 in DNA: TGTGCCAGTAGTATGGTGTTAGCCACAGATACGCAGTATTTT. V is TRBV19 and J is TRBJ2-3, with D uncertain. Germline V lookup: CDR1 LNHDA, CDR2 SQIVND (reference sequence). The CDR3 covers 14 residues. Between the trimmed V and J ends, which lost 3 bases and 2 bases, there was a span of 9 bases.

The chain carries TRBV11-1 and TRBJ1-1; 7 nucleotides line up with TRBD1. The CDR3 consists of 15 residues. The V and J ends lost 3 bases and 5 bases, in that order; junction bases with no gene match: 9. CDR1 SGHAT and CDR2 FQDESV come from the germline V gene (reference sequence). In DNA, the CDR3 is TGTGCCAGCAGCTTGGGTGAGACAGGGAGGACTGAAGCTTTCTTT. Its translation is CASSLGETGRTEAFF.

This clone is categorized as medium-sized (0.01 to 0.1%). This chain joins TRBV6-1 and TRBJ2-2; perhaps TRBD1 as D (6 bases). CDR3 length equals 15 residues. CDR1 MNHNS and CDR2 SASEGT come from the germline V gene. V was clipped by 5 bases and J by 6 bases, with 16 bases between them. The CDR3 sequence: CASSPLQGYAGELFF. The CDR3 DNA reads as TGTGCCAGCAGTCCCCTACAGGGTTATGCCGGGGAGCTGTTTTTT.

In DNA form, the CDR3 reads TGCGCCAGCAGCCTCATCGCCGACAGGGAAAACGAGCAGTACTTC. Translation: CASSLIADRENEQYF. The V gene is TRBV5-1, the J gene TRBJ2-7; 7 bases fit TRBD1. CDR1 and CDR2 from the germline V gene are SGHRS and YFSETQ. The V segment lost 4 bases and the J segment 5 bases; nucleotides outside the gene matches: 12. This CDR3 is built from 15 residues.

The chain employs TRBV4-1 and TRBJ2-2; TRBD2 agrees at 10 bases. Per the germline V gene, CDR1 is MGHRA and CDR2 is YSYEKL. The CDR3 runs 17 residues. V lost 5 bases, J lost 0 bases, and 6 bases stayed unmatched. The CDR3 here is CASSERTSGPNTGELFF. The CDR3 DNA follows: TGCGCCAGCAGCGAACGGACTAGCGGACCGAACACCGGGGAGCTGTTTTTT.

This rearrangement joins TRBV7-9 to TRBJ2-6, with TRBD2 identical over 12 bases. The junction had 10 bases not matched to a gene; V was cut back by 3 bases and J by 4 bases. CDR1 is SEHNR, CDR2 FQNEAQ, per germline (reference sequence). The CDR3 is 19 residues long. CDR3 region: CASSLLAGGPSKGANVLTF. In DNA form, the CDR3 reads TGTGCCAGCAGCTTGCTAGCGGGAGGGCCCTCGAAGGGGGCCAACGTCCTGACTTTC.

The rearrangement joins TRBV10-2 to TRBJ2-1, with 8 positions matching TRBD2. Germline lookup yields CDR1 WSHSY and CDR2 SAAADI. This CDR3 region has 13 residues. The J segment lost 6 bases and the V segment lost 7 bases, leaving 5 bases of the junction unmatched. The CDR3 DNA is TGCGCCAGCAAGTTAGCGGGAAGCAATGAGCAGTTCTTC. Amino acid sequence: CASKLAGSNEQFF.

The J gene is TRBJ2-6, the V gene TRBV11-2, with TRBD1 identical over 7 bases. The length of the CDR3 is 19 residues. Germline V gene sequence: CDR1 SGHAT, CDR2 FQNNGV. V was clipped by 1 base and J by 0 bases; unmatched bases: 9. As DNA, the CDR3 is TGTGCCAGCAGCTTAGTTTTCGGGACAGACCTCTCTGGGGCCAACGTCCTGACTTTC. Residues: CASSLVFGTDLSGANVLTF.

This chain joins TRBV5-8 and TRBJ1-1; D ambiguous. Trimming cost V 1 base and J 6 bases, with 10 bases left between them. The CDR3 totals 13 residues. Germline CDR1 SGHTS, CDR2 YDEGEE. The CDR3 loop reads CASSLYELSEAFF. In nucleotides, the CDR3 is TGTGCCAGCAGCTTGTACGAGCTTTCTGAAGCTTTCTTT. The complete variable domain, with remaining parts taken from reference TRBV5-8 and TRBJ1-1, reads EAGVTQSPTHLIKTRGQQATLRCSPISGHTSVYWYQQALGLGLQFLLWYDEGEERNRGNFPPRFSGRQFPNYSSELNVNALELEDSALYLCASSLYELSEAFFGQGTRLTVV.

This clone has just one count. The chain has TRBV6-6 and TRBJ2-3; 8 bases agree with TRBD1. With V trimmed by 9 bases and J by 4 bases, 12 bases remained unmatched. This CDR3 region has 15 residues. Germline V lookup: CDR1 MNHNY, CDR2 SVGAGI (reference sequence). CDR3 residues: CASEGSGGGPDTQYF. CDR3 sequence (DNA): TGTGCCAGTGAGGGTTCAGGGGGCGGCCCAGATACGCAGTATTTT.

V usage is TRBV5-8 and J usage is TRBJ2-5; 8 nucleotides align to TRBD1. V lost 3 bases to trimming and J lost 5 bases; unmatched junction nucleotides: 12. The CDR3 is 16 amino acids. Germline CDR1 SGHTS, CDR2 YDEGEE. The CDR3 loop is CASSSTRRTGRETQYF. DNA of the CDR3: TGTGCCAGCAGCTCCACCCGCAGGACAGGGAGGGAGACCCAGTACTTC.

The chain couples TRBV28 to TRBJ1-2; maybe TRBD1 (6 bases). V was pared by 8 bases and J by 7 bases, with 20 bases between. This CDR3 is built from 14 residues. Germline CDR1 and CDR2: MDHEN and SYDVKM. Here the CDR3 reads CASRTQTGQVGYTF. CDR3 coding DNA: TGTGCCAGCCGAACACAAACAGGGCAGGTTGGCTACACCTTC.

This chain links TRBV5-1 with TRBJ2-7; D remains unclear. In germline, CDR1 is SGHRS, CDR2 YFSETQ. V shed 0 bases and J shed 0 bases, with 10 bases lying between them. The CDR3 length is 15 residues. CDR3 DNA: TGCGCCAGCAGCTTGGGCCCCTATAGCTCCTACGAGCAGTACTTC. It translates to CASSLGPYSSYEQYF.

The chain combines TRBV5-3 with TRBJ1-1, with D maybe TRBD1 (6 bases). TRBV5-3 is placed among ORFs of uncertain function. The CDR3 contains 16 residues. The ends were cut back, 1 base at V and 3 bases at J, with 16 bases in the middle. The CDR3 is CARSLTTQGMDTEAFF. CDR3 coding DNA: TGTGCCAGAAGCTTGACTACCCAGGGGATGGACACTGAAGCTTTCTTT.